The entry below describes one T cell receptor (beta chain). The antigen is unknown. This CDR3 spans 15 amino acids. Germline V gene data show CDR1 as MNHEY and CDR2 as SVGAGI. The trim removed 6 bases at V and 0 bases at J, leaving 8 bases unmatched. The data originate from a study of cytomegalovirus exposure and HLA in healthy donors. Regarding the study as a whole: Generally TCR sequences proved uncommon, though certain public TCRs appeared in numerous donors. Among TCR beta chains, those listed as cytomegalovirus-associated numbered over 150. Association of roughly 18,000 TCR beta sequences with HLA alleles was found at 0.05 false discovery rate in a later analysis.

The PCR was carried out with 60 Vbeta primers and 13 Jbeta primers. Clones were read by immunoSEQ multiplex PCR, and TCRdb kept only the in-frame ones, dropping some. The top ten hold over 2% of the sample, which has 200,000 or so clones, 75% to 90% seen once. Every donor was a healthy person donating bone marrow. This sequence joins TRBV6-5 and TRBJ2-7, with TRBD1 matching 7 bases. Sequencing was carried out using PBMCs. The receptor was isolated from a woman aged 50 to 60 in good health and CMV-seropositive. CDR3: CASRQPGQSSYEQYF. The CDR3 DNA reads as TGTGCCAGCAGGCAACCGGGACAGAGCTCCTACGAGCAGTACTTC.